This T cell receptor beta chain originates from a study of cytomegalovirus exposure and HLA in healthy donors. Study observations and caveats: Cytomegalovirus-associated status was assigned to approximately 160 TCR beta chains. Reported results showed that the classifier diagnosed cytomegalovirus status with high specificity and sensitivity. It was reported in a later analysis that an Asian-associated ancestry cluster showed fewer N-insertions than the approximately 690-donor mean.

The PCR made use of 60 Vbeta and 13 Jbeta primers. TCRdb's copy holds only in-frame clones and misses some; the assay was immunoSEQ multiplex PCR. The table has about 130,000 clones, approximately 70% seen once. The V and J ends lost 0 bases and 6 bases, in that order; junction bases with no gene match: 6. The CDR3 runs 16 residues. Germline V gene lookup returns CDR1 MNHNY and CDR2 SVGAGI (reference sequence). A note on this clone: The antigen is not known.

The sequence was collected from an older woman in good health and CMV-seropositive. V and J are TRBV6-6 and TRBJ1-3; 9 nucleotides agree with TRBD1. Input material: PBMCs. The CDR3 DNA reads as TGTGCCAGCAGTTACTCGACGGGACAGGGTTCAAACACCATATATTTT. It encodes CASSYSTGQGSNTIYF.